The present entry profiles one TCR beta chain with its context. The entry originates in a study of blood T cell repertoires in COVID-19. Study-wide context: The origin of the acute and convalescent COVID-19 samples was the United States, Italy and Spain. PBMCs, B-cell-depleted T cells, or T cells were the source of the cDNA or gDNA that made up the material.

Per the original methods: Amplification from reference gene primers served as the basis for estimated nucleated cell counts. Produced via immunoSEQ multiplex PCR; TCRdb's table is partial and in-frame only. Clone size and V and J calls were adopted from that table, with D and trimming inferred from the DNA. The table lists roughly 150,000 clones, roughly nine tenths of them singletons. This CDR3 comprises 15 residues. Germline V gives CDR1 KGHSH, CDR2 LQKENI. Trimming pared 8 bases from V and 2 bases from J, leaving 16 bases between. The receptor's source is a woman aged 60-70 years with active COVID-19. The sample consisted of peripheral blood. J is TRBJ2-1 and V is TRBV18; tentative D call: TRBD2 (6 bases). This CDR3 is CASGTPASAYNEQFF. CDR3 coding DNA: TGTGCCAGCGGGACTCCCGCCTCGGCCTACAATGAGCAGTTCTTC.